Listed below are T cell receptor beta chains from one sample, sequenced in a study of cytomegalovirus exposure and HLA in healthy donors. Assay: immunoSEQ multiplex PCR; the TCRdb copy retains only in-frame clones and omits some. The sample consists of roughly 110,000 clones, less than 85% of them appearing once. Specimen: PBMCs. The source of these receptors is a man in his 60s in good health and CMV-seronegative. CDR3s include the opening cysteine and the closing phenylalanine or tryptophan. D genes are given only for firm matches. Size is omitted from some rows. Given values are once, few, many or a class for expanded clones.

CDR3aa | CDR3nt | abundance | v_gene | d_gene | j_gene
CAPRPEDSYEQYF | TGTGCCCCCAGACCAGAGGACTCCTACGAGCAGTACTTC | few | TRBV10-3 | . | TRBJ2-7
CASSRGTGRPLHF | TGTGCCAGCAGCCGGGGGACAGGGAGACCCCTCCACTTT | once | TRBV7-9 | TRBD1 | TRBJ1-6
CASSYSGAANQPQHF | TGTGCCAGCAGTTACTCGGGGGCGGCTAATCAGCCCCAGCATTTT | . | TRBV6-5 | . | TRBJ1-5
CASSETGQGAGGYTF | TGTGCCAGCAGTGAGACTGGACAGGGGGCAGGAGGCTACACCTTC | few | TRBV25-1 | TRBD1 | TRBJ1-2
CASSVWTGVVGTEAFF | TGTGCCAGCAGCGTATGGACAGGGGTGGTGGGCACTGAAGCTTTCTTT | . | TRBV9 | TRBD1 | TRBJ1-1
CACVRGTEAFF | TGTGCCTGTGTTCGGGGCACTGAAGCTTTCTTT | . | TRBV30 | . | TRBJ1-1
CASSSVLRSYTDTQYF | TGTGCCAGCAGCTCGGTTCTGAGGTCCTACACAGATACGCAGTATTTT | . | TRBV5-6 | . | TRBJ2-3
CASKIGGQSAETQYF | TGCGCCAGCAAAATTGGAGGTCAGTCGGCGGAGACCCAGTACTTC | . | TRBV5-1 | . | TRBJ2-5
CAIEGAGLHEQYF | TGTGCCATCGAGGGGGCGGGTCTCCACGAGCAGTACTTC | once | TRBV10-3 | TRBD1 | TRBJ2-7
CASSSTRDTEAFF | TGTGCCAGTAGTAGCACCAGGGACACTGAAGCTTTCTTT | . | TRBV19 | . | TRBJ1-1
CASSFEGTDTQYF | TGCGCCAGCAGCTTTGAGGGAACAGATACGCAGTATTTT | . | TRBV5-1 | . | TRBJ2-3
CASSDDGTGRTESNQPQHF | TGTGCCAGCAGTGATGATGGGACAGGGAGAACGGAGAGCAATCAGCCCCAGCATTTT | few | TRBV2 | TRBD1 | TRBJ1-5
CASSYSARGTQYF | TGTGCCAGCAGTTACTCGGCTCGGGGTACGCAGTATTTT | . | TRBV6-6 | . | TRBJ2-3
CASSSDRTLMNTEAFF | TGTGCCAGTAGCTCGGACAGGACCCTCATGAACACTGAAGCTTTCTTT | once | TRBV19 | TRBD1 | TRBJ1-1
CASSPSGGLNSPLHF | TGTGCCAGCAGTCCGTCGGGGGGGCTCAATTCACCCCTCCACTTT | . | TRBV5-6 | . | TRBJ1-6
CASSFSGVYTEAFF | TGTGCCAGCAGTTTCTCAGGGGTATACACTGAAGCTTTCTTT | few | TRBV6-5 | . | TRBJ1-1
CASRRVLGNQPQHF | TGTGCCAGCAGGAGGGTTCTGGGCAATCAGCCCCAGCATTTT | . | TRBV2 | . | TRBJ1-5
CAISESAGRQPQHF | TGTGCCATCAGTGAGTCGGCGGGACGGCAGCCCCAGCATTTT | . | TRBV10-3 | . | TRBJ1-5
CSADARTGVFF | TGCAGTGCCGACGCCCGGACAGGGGTGTTTTTT | . | TRBV20-1 | TRBD1 | TRBJ1-4
CASSLEQGTNEKLFF | TGTGCCAGCAGCTTGGAACAGGGAACTAATGAAAAACTGTTTTTT | . | TRBV5-4 | . | TRBJ1-4
CASSLDRVNTGELFF | TGTGCCAGCAGCTTGGACAGGGTCAACACCGGGGAGCTGTTTTTT | once | TRBV7-9 | TRBD1 | TRBJ2-2
CASSVSVDRHYTDTQYF | TGTGCCAGCAGCGTGTCTGTCGACAGGCACTACACAGATACGCAGTATTTT | . | TRBV9 | . | TRBJ2-3
CASSLSRMTSGGPQETQYF | TGTGCCAGCAGCTTAAGCCGGATGACTAGCGGGGGGCCTCAAGAGACCCAGTACTTC | . | TRBV7-2 | TRBD2 | TRBJ2-5
CASSLGAGVDQPQHF | TGTGCCAGCAGCTTAGGGGCAGGGGTCGATCAGCCCCAGCATTTT | . | TRBV11-2 | . | TRBJ1-5
CASSPPDRLNTEAFF | TGTGCCAGCAGCCCCCCCGACAGGTTGAACACTGAAGCTTTCTTT | . | TRBV7-8 | . | TRBJ1-1
CASRATQTGKEYNEQFF | TGTGCCAGCAGAGCCACCCAAACAGGGAAAGAATACAATGAGCAGTTCTTC | . | TRBV25-1 | . | TRBJ2-1
CASTGQGADTQYF | TGTGCCAGCACCGGACAGGGGGCAGATACGCAGTATTTT | . | TRBV2 | TRBD1 | TRBJ2-3
CASSLGGGGADTQYF | TGTGCCAGCAGCTTAGGCGGGGGGGGAGCAGATACGCAGTATTTT | . | TRBV7-2 | TRBD2 | TRBJ2-3
CASSQDTGLQPQHF | TGTGCCAGCAGCCAAGATACAGGGTTGCAGCCCCAGCATTTT | once | TRBV4-2 | . | TRBJ1-5
CASTLGGGIADEQFF | TGTGCCAGCACCTTAGGGGGGGGAATAGCGGATGAGCAGTTCTTC | . | TRBV7-2 | . | TRBJ2-1
CASSPAPLGQGESF | TGTGCCAGCTCCCCTGCCCCTTTAGGACAGGGTGAATCCTTC | . | TRBV6-5 | TRBD1 | TRBJ2-7
CASSLGTTPHEQFF | TGTGCCAGCAGCTTAGGGACAACTCCCCATGAGCAGTTCTTC | . | TRBV11-3 | . | TRBJ2-1
CASSKGGGKEEKLFF | TGTGCCAGCAGCAAAGGGGGAGGGAAAGAGGAAAAACTGTTTTTT | . | TRBV21-1 | . | TRBJ1-4
CASSLQGRSFTGELFF | TGTGCCAGCAGTTTGCAGGGCAGGAGTTTCACCGGGGAGCTGTTTTTT | . | TRBV27 | . | TRBJ2-2
CASSFRLAGQRRPYF | TGTGCCAGCAGCTTTCGGCTAGCGGGTCAAAGGCGGCCGTACTTC | . | TRBV7-2 | TRBD2 | TRBJ2-5
CVRSPPGAKTQHF | TGTGTCAGAAGCCCCCCAGGGGCGAAGACCCAGCATTTT | . | TRBV7-5 | . | TRBJ1-5
CASRHTGNEGAFF | TGTGCCAGCAGACACACAGGGAACGAAGGGGCTTTCTTT | once | TRBV28 | . | TRBJ1-1
CASSQDTSERDTQYF | TGCGCCAGCAGCCAAGATACTAGCGAACGAGATACGCAGTATTTT | . | TRBV4-3 | TRBD2 | TRBJ2-3
CASSYLQGETQYF | TGTGCCAGCAGCTACCTACAGGGAGAGACCCAGTACTTC | . | TRBV7-3 | . | TRBJ2-5
CASFRGGSGANVLTF | TGCGCCAGCTTCCGAGGGGGCTCTGGGGCCAACGTCCTGACTTTC | once | TRBV10-2 | . | TRBJ2-6
CASSLTMTGGAGGNTIYF | TGCGCCAGCAGCTTAACAATGACAGGGGGCGCGGGTGGAAACACCATATATTTT | . | TRBV5-1 | TRBD1 | TRBJ1-3
CASSKPGTRYNEQFF | TGTGCCAGCAGCAAACCCGGGACTAGATACAATGAGCAGTTCTTC | . | TRBV5-6 | TRBD2 | TRBJ2-1
CASSPPEDRVYGYTF | TGTGCCAGCAGCCCTCCGGAGGACAGGGTCTATGGCTACACCTTC | . | TRBV9 | TRBD1 | TRBJ1-2
CASSLKAGAFGTDTQYF | TGTGCCAGCAGCTTAAAAGCGGGGGCCTTTGGCACAGATACGCAGTATTTT | once | TRBV7-2 | TRBD2 | TRBJ2-3
CASSLFGGAAGETQYF | TGTGCCAGCAGCCTCTTCGGGGGGGCCGCCGGGGAGACCCAGTACTTC | . | TRBV28 | TRBD2 | TRBJ2-5
CASSLVGTRQETQYF | TGCGCCAGCAGCTTGGTGGGGACTCGTCAAGAGACCCAGTACTTC | . | TRBV5-1 | . | TRBJ2-5
CASSSTLTGEISYNEQFF | TGCGCCAGCAGCTCAACCCTAACAGGGGAGATCTCCTACAATGAGCAGTTCTTC | . | TRBV5-1 | TRBD1 | TRBJ2-1
CASSVSTGSYGYTF | TGTGCCAGTAGTGTCTCGACAGGGTCCTATGGCTACACCTTC | . | TRBV19 | TRBD1 | TRBJ1-2
CASNLRSGGNGYTF | TGTGCCAGTAATTTGAGGTCCGGCGGGAATGGCTACACCTTC | . | TRBV19 | . | TRBJ1-2
CASRKGQILNSGANVLTF | TGTGCCAGCAGAAAGGGACAGATCTTAAACTCTGGGGCCAACGTCCTGACTTTC | few | TRBV5-6 | TRBD1 | TRBJ2-6
CASSHGTGRITNYGYTF | TGTGCCAGCAGCCATGGGACAGGGAGGATTACTAACTATGGCTACACCTTC | . | TRBV14 | TRBD1 | TRBJ1-2